One and the same sample provided the 30 T cell receptor beta chains below, sequenced in a study of long-term antiretroviral therapy in people with HIV. Researchers ran immunoSEQ v3.0 at survey level. The assay was immunoSEQ multiplex PCR, and TCRdb's table has in-frame clones only and misses some. This sample carries 20,000 or so clones, 80% of them seen once, and the ten largest clones take approximately 14%. The source material was unsorted PBMCs, sampled 2.9 years after starting antiretroviral therapy. The receptors originated from a woman aged 30 to 39 with HIV.

V gene TRBV9 combines with J gene TRBJ2-3, with 9 bases that match TRBD1. Germline trimming cut 4 bases from V and 2 bases from J; bases unmatched to any gene: 8. Germline values: CDR1 SGDLS, CDR2 YYNGEE. This CDR3 is 16 amino acids long. Here the CDR3 reads CASSFRDRVFTDTQYF. CDR3 DNA sequence: TGTGCCAGCAGCTTCCGGGACAGGGTATTCACAGATACGCAGTATTTT.

This clone was observed once. V usage is TRBV6-1 and J usage is TRBJ2-7; D may be TRBD2 (5 bases). Trimming removed 3 bases from V and 6 bases from J, with 15 bases in between. The CDR3 runs 14 residues. Germline V gene data show CDR1 as MNHNS and CDR2 as SASEGT. This CDR3 is CASSDGGRAGEQYF. The CDR3 coding sequence is TGTGCCAGCAGTGACGGAGGTAGGGCGGGCGAGCAGTACTTC.

The chain is built from TRBV14 and TRBJ1-2; possibly TRBD1 for D (5 bases). Trimming took off 1 base at V and 4 bases at J, with 10 bases between the two ends. Germline V lookup: CDR1 SGHDN, CDR2 FVKESK. The CDR3 has 14 amino acids. The chain's CDR3 is CASSQVGGFYGYTF. CDR3 nucleotides: TGTGCCAGCAGCCAAGTGGGGGGATTCTATGGCTACACCTTC.

The CDR3 region has the DNA TGTGCCAGCAGCTTAATAGGCGGGGGGGCCGGAGAGACCCAGTACTTC. This codes for CASSLIGGGAGETQYF. V and J are TRBV7-3 and TRBJ2-5; 9 nucleotides align to TRBD2. Looked up from germline, CDR1 is SGHTA and CDR2 is FQGTGA. The CDR3 length is 16 residues. J was trimmed by 4 bases and V by 1 base; bases with no gene match: 7.

This clone was detected only once. The CDR3 reads CASKTGFSGNTIYF. CDR3 sequence (DNA): TGTGCCAGCAAAACAGGGTTCTCTGGAAACACCATATATTTT. The chain combines TRBV2 with TRBJ1-3, with D possibly matching TRBD1 (6 bases). Trimming left V 7 bases short and J 0 bases short, with 10 bases between. The CDR3 is 14 amino acids. The V gene's germline CDR1 is SNHLY and CDR2 FYNNEI.

The rearrangement uses TRBV13 and TRBJ1-6; no definite D call. V lost 3 bases, J lost 6 bases, and 3 bases lay in between. The germline gives CDR1 PRHDT, CDR2 FYEKMQ (reference sequence). The CDR3 runs to 12 residues. CDR3 protein: CASSFINSPLHF. The CDR3 DNA follows: TGTGCCAGCAGCTTTATTAATTCACCCCTCCACTTT. The full variable domain, in which reference TRBV13 and TRBJ1-6 provide the parts outside the CDR3, is AAGVIQSPRHLIKEKRETATLKCYPIPRHDTVYWYQQGPGQDPQFLISFYEKMQSDKGSIPDRFSAQQFSDYHSELNMSSLELGDSALYFCASSFINSPLHFGNGTRLTVT.

This chain uses TRBV10-3 with TRBJ1-1, with 7 bases that match TRBD1. The CDR3 is made up of 14 amino acids. Trimming took 11 bases from V and 1 from J; bases not matched to a gene: 10. Germline CDR1 reads ENHRY; CDR2 reads SYGVKD. CDR3 sequence (DNA): TGTGCCGCCACCCCCGGGACAGCGAACACTGAAGCTTTCTTT. Its translation: CAATPGTANTEAFF.

The chain couples TRBV2 to TRBJ1-1; no definite D call. Trimming took off 6 bases at V and 0 bases at J, with 8 bases between the two ends. Germline V lookup: CDR1 SNHLY, CDR2 FYNNEI. This CDR3 comprises 13 residues. CDR3 residues: CASRELMNTEAFF. The CDR3 bases are TGTGCCAGCAGGGAACTGATGAACACTGAAGCTTTCTTT.

V gene TRBV5-6 combines with J gene TRBJ1-5, with a tentative D call TRBD1 (5 bases). CDR3 length: 17 residues. V was clipped by 0 bases and J by 5 bases, with 18 bases between them. The germline V gene has CDR1 SGHDT and CDR2 YYEEEE. The CDR3 here is CASSLGAGTTVDQPQHF. In nucleotides, the CDR3 is TGTGCCAGCAGCTTGGGGGCAGGGACCACGGTAGATCAGCCCCAGCATTTT.

This chain joins TRBV30 and TRBJ1-2; no firm D call. Per the germline V gene, CDR1 is GTSNPN and CDR2 is SVGIG (reference sequence). With 7 bases removed from V and 3 bases from J, the gap between germline ends came to 9 bases. This CDR3 is built from 11 residues. The CDR3 region has the DNA TGTGCCTCCACCATAGACTATGGCTACACCTTC. Protein sequence: CASTIDYGYTF.

The chain combines TRBV19 with TRBJ1-1, with D hard to call. Trimming left V 10 bases short and J 5 bases short, with 11 bases between. The CDR3 is 11 residues long. CDR1 is LNHDA and CDR2 is SQIVND in the germline V gene (reference sequence). The CDR3 here is CATSFGTEAFF. CDR3 coding DNA: TGTGCCACCTCATTCGGAACTGAAGCTTTCTTT.

The CDR3 loop is CASSLVSLDEKLFF. As DNA, the CDR3 is TGCGCCAGCAGCTTGGTAAGCCTAGATGAAAAACTGTTTTTT. The genes are TRBV5-1 and TRBJ1-4; D gene uncertain. CDR3 size: 14 residues. The germline CDR1 and CDR2 sequences are SGHRS and YFSETQ. Trimming shortened V by 0 bases and J by 6 bases, and 9 bases separated the two germline ends.

The chain joins TRBV27 to TRBJ2-3; 10 bases line up with TRBD1. CDR3 length: 17 amino acids. Germline loops: CDR1 MNHEY, CDR2 SMNVEV (reference sequence). J lost 4 bases, V lost 4 bases, and 11 bases had no gene match. CDR3 amino acids: CASSSPGQGIVADTQYF. For the CDR3, the DNA is TGTGCCAGCAGTTCTCCGGGACAGGGGATAGTAGCAGATACGCAGTATTTT.

The rearrangement joins TRBV5-4 to TRBJ2-2, with 8 bases aligning to TRBD2. CDR3 length: 15 amino acids. The germline V gene encodes CDR1 SGHNT and CDR2 YYREEE (reference sequence). V dropped 5 bases and J dropped 6; count of bases not matched to a gene: 9. The CDR3 spells CASSPGGGRAGELFF. The CDR3 nucleotides read TGTGCCAGCAGTCCGGGGGGGGGCCGGGCCGGGGAGCTGTTTTTT.

This chain links TRBV18 with TRBJ1-1; D gene unclear. Germline V lookup: CDR1 KGHSH, CDR2 LQKENI. V shed 1 base and J shed 1 base, with 7 bases lying between them. This CDR3 region has 14 residues. CDR3 amino acids: CASSPQDSNTEAFF. The CDR3, as DNA: TGTGCCAGCTCACCACAGGACTCGAACACTGAAGCTTTCTTT.

The genes are TRBV5-1 and TRBJ1-2, with a tentative D call TRBD1 (6 bases). The V gene's germline CDR1 is SGHRS and CDR2 YFSETQ. The CDR3 spans 16 residues. Trimming took off 4 bases at V and 3 bases at J, with 19 bases between the two ends. The CDR3 loop is CASSLQPPTGHYGYTF. CDR3 DNA: TGCGCCAGCAGCCTACAACCACCGACAGGACACTATGGCTACACCTTC. Drawing the rest from reference TRBV5-1 and TRBJ1-2, the complete variable domain is KAGVTQTPRYLIKTRGQQVTLSCSPISGHRSVSWYQQTPGQGLQFLFEYFSETQRNKGNFPGRFSGRQFSNSRSEMNVSTLELGDSALYLCASSLQPPTGHYGYTFGSGTRLTVV.

V is TRBV23-1 and J is TRBJ2-5, with D uncertain. TRBV23-1 is designated an ORF whose function remains uncertain. This CDR3 comprises 18 residues. The V end was cut by 4 bases, the J end by 5 bases, with 26 bases between. The chain's CDR3 is CASSPRIPLVQSKETQYF. CDR3 nucleotide sequence: TGCGCCAGCAGTCCCCGAATCCCCCTCGTCCAGTCGAAGGAGACCCAGTACTTC.

In this sample, this clone is medium-sized (0.01 to 0.1%). Other DNA sequences within the sample encode an identical CDR3. The rearrangement joins TRBV27 to TRBJ2-2, with D unclear. The CDR3 spans 12 residues. In germline, CDR1 is MNHEY, CDR2 SMNVEV (reference sequence). Trimming pared 6 bases from V and 5 bases from J, leaving 7 bases between. CDR3 loop: CASSQATGELFF. The CDR3, as DNA: TGTGCCAGCAGCCAAGCAACCGGGGAGCTGTTTTTT.

This clone was seen a single time. The chain employs TRBV5-6 and TRBJ1-1, with D possibly TRBD1 on 5 matching bases. Germline V gives CDR1 SGHDT, CDR2 YYEEEE. The germline V and J ends were trimmed by 7 bases and 4 bases, with 17 bases remaining between them. CDR3 length: 14 residues. CDR3 protein: CASGFGGTATEAFF. Here the CDR3 DNA reads TGTGCCAGCGGGTTCGGGGGGACTGCCACTGAAGCTTTCTTT.

V usage is TRBV13 and J usage is TRBJ2-1; D not resolved. Germline CDR1 reads PRHDT; CDR2 reads FYEKMQ (reference sequence). There are 15 residues in the CDR3. With 5 bases removed from V and 2 bases from J, the gap between germline ends came to 13 bases. The CDR3 loop is CASSRNRNAYNEQFF. The CDR3 DNA reads as TGTGCCAGCAGCAGAAACCGAAATGCCTACAATGAGCAGTTCTTC.

This rearrangement joins TRBV21-1 to TRBJ2-3; TRBD2, as called in the table, went unchecked against the DNA. TRBV21-1 constitutes a pseudogene. CDR3 size: 11 residues. The CDR3 loop reads CASGGADTQYF. The CDR3 bases are TGTGCCAGCGGAGGGGCAGATACGCAGTATTTT.

The CDR3 coding sequence is TGTGCCATCAGTCTCGGACAGGGCAACACTGAAGCTTTCTTT. Translated, it gives CAISLGQGNTEAFF. The rearrangement uses TRBV10-3 and TRBJ1-1; TRBD1 matches at 8 bases. CDR1 and CDR2 (germline): ENHRY, SYGVKD. The CDR3 loop spans 14 amino acids. With 5 bases clipped from V and 2 bases from J, the junction kept 4 bases outside the gene matches.

This clone was detected only once. The genes are TRBV28 and TRBJ2-2; D might be TRBD1 (5 bases). CDR1 and CDR2 (germline): MDHEN, SYDVKM. V was clipped by 3 bases and J by 3 bases, with 8 bases between them. The length of the CDR3 is 14 residues. The CDR3 loop reads CASSFPGYTGELFF. CDR3 nucleotide sequence: TGTGCCAGCAGTTTTCCAGGGTACACCGGGGAGCTGTTTTTT.

The chain is built from TRBV2 and TRBJ2-1; 9 bases are shared with TRBD1. The V gene end was trimmed by 2 bases and the J gene end by 9 bases; junction bases not matched to a gene: 8. Germline V CDR1 and CDR2: SNHLY, FYNNEI. The CDR3 is made up of 15 amino acids. CDR3 sequence (DNA): TGTGCCAGCAGTGAAAGGGACAGGGTTCAGGGTGAGCAGTTCTTC. Its protein is CASSERDRVQGEQFF.

This clone was recorded once. The chain employs TRBV6-1 and TRBJ1-4; D gene ambiguous. This CDR3 is 12 amino acids long. Germline V gene sequence: CDR1 MNHNS, CDR2 SASEGT. The ends were cut back, 10 bases at V and 2 bases at J, with 8 bases in the middle. Here the CDR3 reads CAMGLTNEKLFF. As DNA, the CDR3 is TGTGCCATGGGGTTGACTAATGAAAAACTGTTTTTT.

The V and J genes are TRBV19 and TRBJ1-4, with a tentative D call TRBD1 (5 bases). The germline gives CDR1 LNHDA, CDR2 SQIVND (reference sequence). V lost 5 bases and J 15 bases, leaving 16 bases between the germline ends. This CDR3 region has 12 residues. CDR3 in amino acids: CASSGGTSIMFF. DNA of the CDR3: TGTGCCAGTAGTGGAGGGACTTCGATAATGTTTTTT.

V usage is TRBV27 and J usage is TRBJ2-3; D uncertain. The germline V gene has CDR1 MNHEY and CDR2 SMNVEV (reference sequence). V lost 6 bases and J 4 bases, leaving 5 bases between the germline ends. The CDR3 loop spans 11 amino acids. CDR3 region: CASSRSDTQYF. The CDR3 coding sequence is TGTGCCAGCAGCCGTTCAGATACGCAGTATTTT.

The chain joins TRBV6-5 to TRBJ1-3; D not certain. V was cut by 5 bases and J by 1 base, with 9 bases left in between. CDR3 size: 14 residues. CDR1 and CDR2 (germline): MNHEY, SVGAGI. CDR3 amino acids: CASSRGESGNTIYF. CDR3 nucleotides: TGTGCCAGCAGTCGCGGCGAATCTGGAAACACCATATATTTT.

The chain combines TRBV6-1 with TRBJ1-2; no clear D. V was trimmed by 2 bases and J by 2 bases, leaving 15 bases between them. The CDR3 extends over 16 amino acids. Germline loops: CDR1 MNHNS, CDR2 SASEGT. Written as DNA, the CDR3 is TGTGCCAGCAGTGAATTTCACGCCGCAACCAACTATGGCTACACCTTC. Translated: CASSEFHAATNYGYTF.

The CDR3 is CASSTRGGFEAFF. The CDR3 bases are TGTGCCAGCAGCACACGAGGGGGGTTTGAAGCTTTCTTT. The rearrangement joins TRBV7-2 to TRBJ1-1, with D possibly being TRBD1 (6 bases). The V gene lost 5 bases and the J gene lost 7 bases, with 14 bases spanning the gap. Germline V gene lookup returns CDR1 SGHTA and CDR2 FQGNSA. CDR3 length: 13 residues.